Below, 29 T cell receptor beta chains from the same sample are listed, as sequenced in a study of beta chain features in type 1 diabetes. The whole isolated RNA underwent reverse transcription, so sequencing captured expressed TCRB transcripts. Profiled with immunoSEQ multiplex PCR; TCRdb holds only in-frame clones, not every one. Of about 700,000 clones listed, roughly 12% are singletons. Study-wide results and caveats: Type 1 diabetes patients had TCRB CDR3s that were shorter (moderately but significantly so) in all four CD4+ subsets.

For these receptors, no antigen is known. The source material was naive CD4+ T cells from blood. All receptors derive from a man younger than 30 with type 1 diabetes.

The V gene is TRBV6-1, the J gene TRBJ1-5; a possible D gene is TRBD1 (6 bases). In germline, CDR1 is MNHNS, CDR2 SASEGT. This CDR3 region has 16 residues. V was pared by 2 bases and J by 1 base, with 12 bases between. The CDR3 coding sequence is TGTGCCAGCAGTGAATGGGGGGCCCCCAGCAATCAGCCCCAGCATTTT. Translating it yields CASSEWGAPSNQPQHF.

This clone was counted at least ten times. Distinct nucleotide sequences in the sample also encode this CDR3. The V call is TRBV18, the J call TRBJ1-1; D gene ambiguous. This CDR3 contains 13 residues. Trimming shortened V by 1 base and J by 1 base, and 4 bases separated the two germline ends. CDR1 and CDR2 from the germline V gene are KGHSH and LQKENI. The CDR3 nucleotides are TGTGCCAGCTCACCACAGGGGAACACTGAAGCTTTCTTT. As protein: CASSPQGNTEAFF.

CDR3 bases: TGTGCCAGCAGCGTCCGTCCCGGGACACAAGAGACCCAGTACTTC. Its translation: CASSVRPGTQETQYF. This chain uses TRBV9 with TRBJ2-5, with D maybe TRBD1 (6 bases). Trimming removed 2 bases from V and 2 bases from J, with 13 bases in between. The CDR3 is made up of 15 amino acids. Looked up from germline, CDR1 is SGDLS and CDR2 is YYNGEE. Full variable domain (rest looked up from reference TRBV9 and TRBJ2-5): DSGVTQTPKHLITATGQRVTLRCSPRSGDLSVYWYQQSLDQGLQFLIQYYNGEERAKGNILERFSAQQFPDLHSELNLSSLELGDSALYFCASSVRPGTQETQYFGPGTRLLVL.

This clone was counted only a few times. The chain carries TRBV28 and TRBJ2-1, with 7 nucleotides matching TRBD1. This CDR3 has 14 amino acids. Germline V gene sequence: CDR1 MDHEN, CDR2 SYDVKM. V dropped 8 bases and J dropped 6; count of bases not matched to a gene: 10. CDR3 protein: CASGAAGGGNEQFF. The CDR3 DNA follows: TGTGCCAGCGGGGCGGCAGGGGGTGGCAATGAGCAGTTCTTC.

This clone turned up a few times. The chain employs TRBV2 and TRBJ2-5; TRBD1 aligns across 8 bases. Trimming removed 5 bases from V and 7 bases from J; junction bases left unmatched: 9. Germline V gene sequence: CDR1 SNHLY, CDR2 FYNNEI. This CDR3 contains 14 residues. The CDR3 loop reads CASSMTGEPATQYF. CDR3 coding DNA: TGTGCCAGCAGTATGACAGGGGAACCAGCGACCCAGTACTTC. Full variable domain (remainder filled in from reference TRBV2 and TRBJ2-5): EPEVTQTPSHQVTQMGQEVILRCVPISNHLYFYWYRQILGQKVEFLVSFYNNEISEKSEIFDDQFSVERPDGSNFTLKIRSTKLEDSAMYFCASSMTGEPATQYFGPGTRLLVL.

This clone was seen more than once but under ten times. The chain links TRBV6-1 to TRBJ1-1; 7 bases map to TRBD1. Germline V lookup: CDR1 MNHNS, CDR2 SASEGT. V dropped 7 bases and J dropped 2; count of bases not matched to a gene: 7. There are 14 residues in the CDR3. CDR3 sequence (DNA): TGTGCCAGCACTCGGACAGGCCTTAACACTGAAGCTTTCTTT. Translation gives CASTRTGLNTEAFF.

This clone has just a few counts. V gene TRBV9 combines with J gene TRBJ2-2; TRBD1 matches at 10 bases. This CDR3 is built from 17 residues. Germline V CDR1 and CDR2: SGDLS, YYNGEE. The V segment lost 0 bases and the J segment 4 bases; nucleotides outside the gene matches: 6. The CDR3 DNA sequence: TGTGCCAGCAGCGTAGCCTTGGGACAGGGGCGCACCGGGGAGCTGTTTTTT. Amino acid sequence: CASSVALGQGRTGELFF.

This clone was seen only a few times. V usage is TRBV7-9 and J usage is TRBJ1-5; D might be TRBD1 (5 bases). Per the germline V gene, CDR1 is SEHNR and CDR2 is FQNEAQ (reference sequence). The V end was cut by 3 bases, the J end by 5 bases, with 14 bases between. CDR3 length: 15 residues. The CDR3 region has the DNA TGTGCCAGCAGCTTTCAGGACGTGGGGGATCAGCCCCAGCATTTT. It yields the protein CASSFQDVGDQPQHF.

The chain uses TRBV10-2 and TRBJ1-4; D remains unclear. Germline V gene sequence: CDR1 WSHSY, CDR2 SAAADI. This CDR3 has 14 residues. The ends were cut back, 5 bases at V and 8 bases at J, with 15 bases in the middle. The chain's CDR3 is CASSYGKVGEKLFF. CDR3 nucleotides: TGCGCCAGCAGTTACGGTAAAGTCGGGGAAAAACTGTTTTTT.

The chain links TRBV29-1 to TRBJ1-3; the D is unclear. The germline CDR1 and CDR2 sequences are SQVTM and ANQGSEA. The CDR3 has 12 residues. The V end was cut by 7 bases, the J end by 0 bases, with 7 bases between. CDR3 in DNA: TGCAGCGGTCGAGGCTCTGGAAACACCATATATTTT. Translation gives CSGRGSGNTIYF. The whole variable domain, filled in from reference TRBV29-1 and TRBJ1-3, reads SAVISQKPSRDICQRGTSLTIQCQVDSQVTMMFWYRQQPGQSLTLIATANQGSEATYESGFVIDKFPISRPNLTFSTLTVSNMSPEDSSIYLCSGRGSGNTIYFGEGSWLTVV.

The chain employs TRBV4-1 and TRBJ1-6, with D possibly matching TRBD1 (5 bases). The CDR3 has 14 amino acids. CDR1 is MGHRA and CDR2 is YSYEKL in the germline V gene. V gave up 0 bases and J gave up 7 bases, with 7 bases separating them. CDR3 protein: CASSQETENSPLHF. The CDR3 nucleotides read TGCGCCAGCAGCCAAGAGACAGAAAATTCACCCCTCCACTTT.

The V and J genes are TRBV4-2 and TRBJ2-4, with D unresolved. Trimming stripped 3 bases from V and 0 bases from J, with 9 bases between. The germline V gene has CDR1 LGHNA and CDR2 YNFKEQ. The CDR3 loop spans 15 amino acids. This CDR3 is CASSQDLIAKNIQYF. The CDR3 nucleotides are TGTGCCAGCAGCCAGGATTTGATAGCCAAAAACATTCAGTACTTC.

The table lists this clone with a few counts. The chain links TRBV27 to TRBJ1-5; TRBD1 matches at 8 bases. The CDR3 length is 16 residues. V shed 5 bases, J shed 4 bases, and the junction held 10 bases outside the gene matches. Per the germline V gene, CDR1 is MNHEY and CDR2 is SMNVEV (reference sequence). The CDR3 nucleotides read TGTGCCAGCAGTCCTTTCGGACAGGGTAGGAATCAGCCCCAGCATTTT. Protein: CASSPFGQGRNQPQHF.

In this sample, this clone turned up a few times. The sample carries other DNA sequences with the same CDR3. The CDR3, as DNA: TGTGCCTGGAGTGTACCCCCGGATACGCAGTATTTT. Its protein is CAWSVPPDTQYF. The J gene is TRBJ2-3, the V gene TRBV30; no clear D gene. The CDR3 has 12 amino acids. Germline CDR1 is GTSNPN and CDR2 is SVGIG (reference sequence). V lost 0 bases and J 6 bases, leaving 7 bases between the germline ends.

V gene TRBV7-6 combines with J gene TRBJ1-4, with D maybe TRBD1 (5 bases). V shed 5 bases and J shed 7 bases, with 23 bases lying between them. Germline CDR1 is SGHVS and CDR2 is FNYEAQ. The CDR3 is made up of 17 amino acids. The CDR3 nucleotides are TGTGCCAGCAGCCGGGGTCAGGGTTGGCGATCGGGTGAAAAACTGTTTTTT. Its protein product is CASSRGQGWRSGEKLFF.

This clone was detected a few times. This chain joins TRBV25-1 and TRBJ1-1, with D tentatively TRBD1 (6 bases). V was shortened by 8 bases and J by 8 bases, with 15 bases between the two germline ends. The CDR3 runs 12 residues. CDR1 and CDR2 (germline): MGHDK, SYGVNS. The CDR3 reads CASGYRDGEAFF. CDR3 coding DNA: TGTGCCAGCGGATACAGGGATGGCGAAGCTTTCTTT.

This clone was observed a few times. This chain joins TRBV5-1 and TRBJ2-3, with D uncertain. The CDR3 contains 13 residues. Germline-derived CDR1 and CDR2 are SGHRS and YFSETQ. V was pared by 4 bases and J by 6 bases, with 12 bases between. CDR3 amino acids: CASSPHMEDTQYF. CDR3 DNA: TGCGCCAGCAGCCCCCACATGGAGGATACGCAGTATTTT.

The chain links TRBV29-1 to TRBJ1-6; D not resolved. The CDR3 loop spans 13 amino acids. CDR1 is SQVTM, CDR2 ANQGSEA, per germline. The V end lost 4 bases, the J end lost 4 bases, and 8 bases lay between the germline ends. CDR3 in DNA: TGCAGCGTTGGGACCGATTATAATTCACCCCTCCACTTT. Its translation is CSVGTDYNSPLHF.

This clone was counted a few times. The J gene is TRBJ1-2, the V gene TRBV7-2; D may be TRBD1 (6 bases). The V and J ends lost 5 bases and 5 bases respectively, with 12 bases between them. The CDR3 contains 13 residues. Germline V gene lookup returns CDR1 SGHTA and CDR2 FQGNSA. CDR3 sequence: CASSLGQQYGYTF. CDR3 bases: TGTGCCAGCAGCCTAGGACAGCAATATGGCTACACCTTC.

This clone was picked up a small number of times. CDR3 loop: CSVEDHRGRIYGYTF. The CDR3, as DNA: TGCAGCGTTGAAGATCATAGGGGGAGGATCTATGGCTACACCTTC. The genes are TRBV29-1 and TRBJ1-2; TRBD1 is a possible D gene (6 bases). Germline CDR1 and CDR2: SQVTM and ANQGSEA. The V gene lost 0 bases and the J gene lost 4 bases, with 15 bases spanning the gap. This CDR3 spans 15 amino acids.

Concerning this clone itself: This sample includes further DNA sequences coding for the same CDR3. The chain carries TRBV5-1 and TRBJ2-3; tentatively, D is TRBD1 or TRBD2 (5 bases each). CDR1 and CDR2 (germline): SGHRS, YFSETQ. Trimming cost V 3 bases and J 4 bases, with 15 bases left between them. This CDR3 is 15 amino acids long. The chain's CDR3 is CASSSGQGGPDTQYF. The CDR3 DNA is TGCGCCAGCAGCTCGGGGCAGGGCGGCCCAGATACGCAGTATTTT.

The table lists this clone with a few counts. The chain is built from TRBV7-2 and TRBJ2-1; the match to TRBD1 covers 12 bases. The CDR3 extends over 15 amino acids. Trimming cost V 1 base and J 9 bases; bases outside gene matches: 4. Per the germline V gene, CDR1 is SGHTA and CDR2 is FQGNSA. CDR3 coding DNA: TGTGCCAGCAGCTTAGGGGACAGGGGGCTTGGTGAGCAGTTCTTC. This sequence encodes CASSLGDRGLGEQFF.

The V call is TRBV10-3, the J call TRBJ2-7; the D gene is possibly TRBD1 (5 bases). Germline assignment: CDR1 ENHRY and CDR2 SYGVKD. This CDR3 region has 15 residues. V lost 3 bases, J lost 2 bases, and 14 bases lay in between. CDR3 sequence (DNA): TGTGCCATCAGTGATTCGACAGTATTAACCTACGAGCAGTACTTC. It yields the protein CAISDSTVLTYEQYF.

This clone was counted only a few times. V is TRBV30 and J is TRBJ1-1; TRBD1 might be the D (5 bases). Germline V gives CDR1 GTSNPN, CDR2 SVGIG (reference sequence). V was pared by 2 bases and J by 1 base, with 14 bases between. The CDR3 is 15 amino acids. The CDR3 nucleotides are TGTGCCTGGAGTAATCTCGGCAGGGCGAACACTGAAGCTTTCTTT. Translating gives CAWSNLGRANTEAFF.

This clone was counted a few times. V and J are TRBV18 and TRBJ2-1; 11 bases are shared with TRBD2. With V trimmed by 3 bases and J by 6 bases, 1 base remained unmatched. The CDR3 extends over 14 amino acids. Germline V gene lookup returns CDR1 KGHSH and CDR2 LQKENI. The CDR3 sequence is CASSPSGRGNEQFF. DNA of the CDR3: TGTGCCAGCTCACCTAGCGGGAGGGGCAATGAGCAGTTCTTC. Complete variable domain (other parts from reference TRBV18 and TRBJ2-1): NAGVMQNPRHLVRRRGQEARLRCSPMKGHSHVYWYRQLPEEGLKFMVYLQKENIIDESGMPKERFSAEFPKEGPSILRIQQVVRGDSAAYFCASSPSGRGNEQFFGPGTRLTVL.

For this clone: The sample has other DNA sequences that encode this CDR3 too. V usage is TRBV19 and J usage is TRBJ2-7; D is undetermined. The CDR3 sequence is 13 residues long. Germline values: CDR1 LNHDA, CDR2 SQIVND (reference sequence). V gave up 0 bases and J gave up 3 bases, with 6 bases separating them. In DNA, the CDR3 is TGTGCCAGTAGTATAGATCCACTCTACGAGCAGTACTTC. The encoded protein is CASSIDPLYEQYF.

As for this clone: The same CDR3 is also encoded by other DNA sequences in this sample. This chain links TRBV30 with TRBJ2-7; no clear D gene. The CDR3 consists of 12 residues. The V end lost 1 base, the J end lost 1 base, and 5 bases lay between the germline ends. Germline V CDR1 and CDR2: GTSNPN, SVGIG (reference sequence). CDR3 coding DNA: TGTGCCTGGAGTGGAGGATCCTACGAGCAGTACTTC. Protein: CAWSGGSYEQYF.

CDR3 DNA sequence: TGTGCCAGCAGCTCGGCCTCATGGAACACCTTC. Translated, it gives CASSSASWNTF. The J gene is TRBJ1-2, the V gene TRBV5-6; D ambiguous. Germline loops: CDR1 SGHDT, CDR2 YYEEEE. Trimming pared 3 bases from V and 12 bases from J, leaving 12 bases between. This CDR3 comprises 11 residues. The whole variable domain, filled in from reference TRBV5-6 and TRBJ1-2, reads DAGVTQSPTHLIKTRGQQVTLRCSPKSGHDTVSWYQQALGQGPQFIFQYYEEEERQRGNFPDRFSGHQFPNYSSELNVNALLLGDSALYLCASSSASWNTFGSGTRLTVV.

This clone was detected a few times. The chain recombines TRBV6-1 with TRBJ1-2, with D uncertain. Germline CDR1 MNHNS, CDR2 SASEGT. Trimming took 7 bases from V and 2 from J, leaving 8 bases between them. The CDR3 sequence is 12 residues long. CDR3: CASKTSNYGYTF. The CDR3 coding sequence is TGTGCCAGCAAGACATCCAACTATGGCTACACCTTC.